This entry concerns a single T cell receptor (beta chain). The antigen is unknown. Germline values: CDR1 DFQATT, CDR2 SNEGSKA (reference sequence). Losses at the gene ends were 3 bases for V and 0 bases for J; bases not matched to a gene: 9. CDR3 length equals 16 residues. The data were produced by immunoSEQ multiplex PCR, yet TCRdb's version contains in-frame clones alone and is incomplete. The sample lists about 120,000 clones; 90% were seen once. The source of the sample is a study of T cell responses to AZD1222 COVID-19 vaccine. Points from the study as a whole: None of the repertoires were sampled until the peak T cell response had passed. Females made up more of the donors, who were largely white British, and clonal diversity may have come out too low.

This chain joins TRBV20-1 and TRBJ2-3, with 7 bases fitting TRBD1. This receptor was identified in an adult who received the MenACWY meningococcal vaccine as a control. Sample: peripheral blood, taken 28 days after the second dose of the MenACWY control vaccine. This chain's CDR3 is CSASSGTEFSTDTQYF. As DNA, the CDR3 is TGCAGTGCTAGTTCCGGGACAGAGTTTAGCACAGATACGCAGTATTTT.